A single T cell receptor (beta chain) is shown here with its context. The antigen it binds to is not known. The sample holds no much larger clone one base away, and base qualities are not on file. The data originate from a study of T-cell reconstitution after alpha-beta-depleted transplantation in children (dated by TCRdb to about 2016). Concerning the study at large: T-cell immune reconstitution after TCRalphabeta/CD19-depleted allogeneic hematopoietic cell transplantation in children was quantitatively tracked in the study by means of TCR repertoire profiling. Broader findings and caveats from the paper: Over subsequent months, a decline in hyperexpanded clone frequencies was noted, and after one year, T-cell counts and TCRbeta diversity were mostly ascribed to newly produced T cells. In some patients, the high TCRbeta diversity seen at day 60 was put down to recipient T cells and intrathymic progenitors that had survived conditioning. About two months after transplant, the apparently early recovery of alphabetaT-cell counts reportedly depended on just several hundred clones that had expanded rapidly and came from non-depleted graft cells.

Explained via the paper, the treatment or condition label denotes: allogeneic hematopoietic cell transplantation with graft depleted of TCRalphabeta T cells and CD19 B cells. TCRalphabeta/CD19-depleted allogeneic hematopoietic cell grafts were given to the transplant recipients, all of whom were children. The library was made by PCR. The sample was run on an Illumina HiSeq 2500. TCR library preparation used molecular barcoding, with unique molecular identifiers applied to normalize quantification of the TCRbeta repertoire. In TCRdb, the public reads were trimmed at Q25 with fastp and aligned with MiXCR, with productive beta chains retained. A single entry per CDR3 protein holds the most common genes and DNA from its merged rows. This sample gives about 980,000 distinct CDR3 sequences in total; about 29% of them show up just once. The top ten hold 28% of the sample. V is cut by 2 bases and J by 12 bases, and the space between the germline ends is 17 bases. The CDR3 goes from the cysteine to the phenylalanine over 13 residues. Only CDR3 DNA is held: 39 bases, read in frame from base 1. CDR1 SQVTM and CDR2 ANQGSEA are derived from the germline V gene.

The source of this sequence is a boy younger than two who had a stem cell transplant for SCID, so the T cells may come from the graft donor. The rearrangement joined TRBV29-1 to TRBJ2-1; the D gene identity is not certain. The sequences come from PBMCs, mostly from graft donor cells, collected 360 days after TCRalphabeta/CD19-depleted stem cell transplant. The CDR3 corresponds to CSVEPPPLVWQFF. The nucleotide sequence reads as follows: TGCAGCGTTGAACCACCCCCGCTTGTATGGCAGTTCTTC.